The present T cell receptor beta chain was sequenced within a study of shared clonotypes between healthy human individuals. Some clones are missing from TCRdb's copy, which holds only in-frame ones; the method was immunoSEQ multiplex PCR. This sample has roughly 380,000 clones, with roughly 96% found just once. Per germline, CDR1 MNHEY and CDR2 SVGAGI. The CDR3 runs 14 residues. V was clipped by 2 bases and J by 7 bases, with 9 bases between them. Sequencing used memory CD8+ T cells sorted from blood. As for subset: CD45RO+ cells pooled with CCR7-negative TemRA cells. The rearrangement links TRBV6-5 to TRBJ1-6, with D uncertain. The receptor comes from a man in his thirties or forties in good health. CDR3 loop: CASSYGKGNSPLHF. The CDR3 region has the DNA TGTGCCAGCAGTTACGGAAAGGGAAATTCACCCCTCCACTTT.